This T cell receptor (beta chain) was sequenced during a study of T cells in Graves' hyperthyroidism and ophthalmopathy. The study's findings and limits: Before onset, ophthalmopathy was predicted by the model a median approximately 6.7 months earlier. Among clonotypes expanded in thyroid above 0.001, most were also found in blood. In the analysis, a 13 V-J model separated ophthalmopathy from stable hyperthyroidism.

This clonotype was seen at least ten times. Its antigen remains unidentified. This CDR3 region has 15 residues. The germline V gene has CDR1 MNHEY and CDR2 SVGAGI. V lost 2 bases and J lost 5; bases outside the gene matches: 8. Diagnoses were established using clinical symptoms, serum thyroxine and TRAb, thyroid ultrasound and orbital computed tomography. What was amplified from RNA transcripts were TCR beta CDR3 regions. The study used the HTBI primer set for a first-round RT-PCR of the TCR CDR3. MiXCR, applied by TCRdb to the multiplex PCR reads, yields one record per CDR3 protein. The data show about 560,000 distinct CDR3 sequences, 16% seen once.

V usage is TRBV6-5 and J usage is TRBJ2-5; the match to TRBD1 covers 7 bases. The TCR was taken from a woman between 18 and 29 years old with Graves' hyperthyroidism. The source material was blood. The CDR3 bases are TGTGCCAGCAGTTACGCCCATACAGGGGCCGAGACCCAGTACTTC. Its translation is CASSYAHTGAETQYF.